This T cell receptor (beta chain) derives from a study of T cell repertoires in cytomegalovirus infection. Study-wide results and limits: Cumulative frequency (of public TCR beta family members) identified carriers of CMV plus the relevant HLA.

The CDR3 totals 15 residues. V gave up 1 base and J gave up 5 bases; unmatched junction bases: 3. Germline CDR1 and CDR2: SGHTA and FQGNSA. One entry per CDR3 protein results from TCRdb running MiXCR on the reads. The data show around 740,000 distinct CDR3 sequences, with 35% seen just once and about 2.8% held by the top ten. Of note for this clonotype: What it binds is not known.

The genes are TRBV7-2 and TRBJ2-3; TRBD1 agrees at 10 bases. This clonotype was sampled from a human donor in good health (CMV status not recorded). Some clones in this sample may be carry-over from other donors' samples. The specimen was PBMCs. CDR3 loop: CASSLEDRGRDTQYF. Written as DNA, the CDR3 is TGTGCCAGCAGCTTAGAAGACAGGGGGCGAGATACGCAGTATTTT.